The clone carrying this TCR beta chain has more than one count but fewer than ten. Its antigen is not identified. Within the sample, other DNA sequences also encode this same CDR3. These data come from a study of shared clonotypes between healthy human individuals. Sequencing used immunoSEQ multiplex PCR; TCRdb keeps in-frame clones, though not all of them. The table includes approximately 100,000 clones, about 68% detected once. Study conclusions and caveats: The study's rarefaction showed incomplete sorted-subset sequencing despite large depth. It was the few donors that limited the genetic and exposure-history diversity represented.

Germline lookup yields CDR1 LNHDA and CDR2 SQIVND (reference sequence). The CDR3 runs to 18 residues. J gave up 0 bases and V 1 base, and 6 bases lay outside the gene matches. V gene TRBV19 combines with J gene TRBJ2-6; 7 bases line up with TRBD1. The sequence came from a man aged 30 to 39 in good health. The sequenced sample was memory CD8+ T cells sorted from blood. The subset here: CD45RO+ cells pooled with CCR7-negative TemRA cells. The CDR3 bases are TGTGCCAGTAGTATAGGGGACAGAGATGACTCTGGGGCCAACGTCCTGACTTTC. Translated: CASSIGDRDDSGANVLTF.